The present TCR beta chain was sequenced within a study of CD8 T cells in Susac syndrome. Background on the study: Active disease was present in about six of the sequenced Susac syndrome patients, and remission in fewer than 10.

Study-wide results and caveats: The study acknowledged a relatively small number of individuals in its TCR sequencing and HLA analysis.

Sequencing targeted TCR beta in blood CD8+ and CD4+ T cells. Random-hexamer reverse transcription was applied to roughly 0.5 to 1 ug RNA. The method of amplification for TCR beta CDR3 was immunoSEQ multiplex PCR, covering 54 Vbeta and 13 Jbeta. TCRdb processed the immunoSEQ multiplex PCR reads anew with MiXCR; each CDR3 protein has one entry. The sample records 170,000 or so distinct CDR3 sequences, 90% to 97% being singletons. This clonotype was seen just once. The antigen is undetermined. This TCR came from a human donor with Susac syndrome. Sequences were obtained from CD4+ T cells from PBMCs.

CDR3 bases: TGTGCCAGCAGCCAAACCGTCAAGGGGAACACTGAAGCTTTCTTT. Translation: CASSQTVKGNTEAFF. The chain links TRBV4-2 to TRBJ1-1, with unresolved D. Per germline, CDR1 LGHNA and CDR2 YNFKEQ. V was clipped by 2 bases and J by 1 base, with 11 bases between them. The CDR3 length is 15 residues.